This is a list of T cell receptor beta chains from one sample in a study of CD8+ T cells in alopecia areata. Some clones are missing from TCRdb's copy, which holds only in-frame ones; the method was immunoSEQ multiplex PCR. The data contain 170,000 or so clones, roughly two thirds of them singletons. This sample comprised CD4+ T cells sorted from blood, obtained at week 4, from a patient treated with tofacitinib. These receptors all come from a human donor with alopecia areata. CDR3s include the opening cysteine and the closing phenylalanine or tryptophan.

v_call	cdr3_aa
TRBV2	CASSREGTGNYGYTF
TRBV30	CAWRVDRGKSPLHF
TRBV5-1	CASSPTTTNTGELFF
TRBV30	CAWSVIGGRGEQYF
TRBV18	CASSPPRGVLDIQYF
TRBV2	CASMDLGTGGLEKLFF
TRBV7-3	CASSSQTGGTEAFF
TRBV29-1	CSAARTGPEAFF
TRBV29-1	CSVDSWDSTDTQYF
TRBV30	CAWSVRTAPGNTIYF
TRBV6-6	CASSPRTGATYEQYF
TRBV7-2	CASSLRSRDEQYF
TRBV10-3	CAISDPGLATGSPLHF
TRBV30	CAWRGASNSPLHF
TRBV5-1	CASSPGQGSPLHF
TRBV11-3	CASSYSLEGHTEAFF
TRBV29-1	CSVAQGQETQYF